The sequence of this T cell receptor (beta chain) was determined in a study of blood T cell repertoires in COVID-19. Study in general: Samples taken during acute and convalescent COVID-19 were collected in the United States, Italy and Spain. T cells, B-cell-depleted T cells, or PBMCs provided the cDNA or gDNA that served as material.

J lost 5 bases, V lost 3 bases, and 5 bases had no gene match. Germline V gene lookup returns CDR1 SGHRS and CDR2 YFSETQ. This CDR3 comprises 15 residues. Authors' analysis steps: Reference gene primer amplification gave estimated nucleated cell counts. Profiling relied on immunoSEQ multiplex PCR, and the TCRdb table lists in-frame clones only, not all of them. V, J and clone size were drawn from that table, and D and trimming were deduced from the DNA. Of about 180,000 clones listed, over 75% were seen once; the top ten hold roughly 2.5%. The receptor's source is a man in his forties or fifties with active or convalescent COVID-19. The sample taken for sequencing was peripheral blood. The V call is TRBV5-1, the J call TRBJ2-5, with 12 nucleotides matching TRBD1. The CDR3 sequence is CASSSGTGGIETQYF. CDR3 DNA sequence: TGCGCCAGCAGCTCCGGGACAGGGGGCATTGAGACCCAGTACTTC. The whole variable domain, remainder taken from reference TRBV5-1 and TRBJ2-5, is KAGVTQTPRYLIKTRGQQVTLSCSPISGHRSVSWYQQTPGQGLQFLFEYFSETQRNKGNFPGRFSGRQFSNSRSEMNVSTLELGDSALYLCASSSGTGGIETQYFGPGTRLLVL.